The clone carrying this T cell receptor beta chain appeared many times. This specimen comes from a study of T cells in Graves' hyperthyroidism and ophthalmopathy. Those with hyperthyroidism were 18 to 65 years old, newly diagnosed, and ill for under 2 months. Source material for PBMCs was more than 7.5 ml fresh peripheral blood. TCR beta CDR3 sequences were amplified from RNA transcripts. TCR CDR3 underwent first-round RT-PCR with the HTBI primer set. A single record per CDR3 protein comes from TCRdb applying MiXCR to the multiplex PCR reads. The sample records 600,000 to 750,000 distinct CDR3 sequences, approximately 15% being singletons. This CDR3 is 15 amino acids long. Germline V gene data show CDR1 as SGHAT and CDR2 as FQNNGV. J was trimmed by 2 bases and V by 4 bases; bases with no gene match: 6.

This rearrangement joins TRBV11-2 to TRBJ2-3; TRBD1 matches 7 bases. The receptor comes from a man aged 50 to 60 with Graves' hyperthyroidism. Sequenced material: blood. The CDR3 DNA reads as TGTGCCAGCAGCTCCCCGACAGGGAACACAGATACGCAGTATTTT. It translates to CASSSPTGNTDTQYF.